This TCR beta chain was identified during a study of cytomegalovirus exposure and HLA in healthy donors. Points from the study as a whole: Among the most significant clusters, several appeared linked to common viral pathogens in a later analysis. Earlier results showed most TCR beta V segments being productive about 90% or about 30% of the time.

Primers: 60 Vbeta forward and 13 Jbeta reverse. Profiled with immunoSEQ multiplex PCR; TCRdb holds only in-frame clones, not every one. In the table there are 150,000 to 200,000 clones, around 82% of which are singletons. Remarks on this clone: The target antigen is unknown.

Trimming shortened V by 0 bases and J by 0 bases, and 19 bases separated the two germline ends. The germline V gene encodes CDR1 KGHSH and CDR2 LQKENI. There are 19 residues in the CDR3. The rearrangement uses TRBV18 and TRBJ2-3, with a possible D match to TRBD2 (7 bases). The receptor comes from a man in his 60s in good health and CMV-seronegative. Sequencing used PBMCs. The CDR3 here is CASSPPWGGLEWSTDTQYF. The CDR3, as DNA: TGTGCCAGCTCACCACCATGGGGGGGCCTGGAATGGAGCACAGATACGCAGTATTTT.